One T cell receptor (beta chain) is described in this entry. Its binding antigen is unknown. Per-base quality was not reported, and no clone a single base away is much larger than it. TCRbeta CDR3 regions were amplified from genomic DNA by means of the immunoSEQ Assay, a bias-controlled multiplex PCR. The published analysis was carried out like this. The number of nucleated cells in each sample was estimated from the amplification of reference gene primers within the assay. Sequence reads were collapsed and filtered to measure the absolute abundance of every unique TCRbeta CDR3 rearrangement. For each sample, productive Simpson clonality was calculated by taking the square root of Simpson's diversity index across productive rearrangements. Sourced from immuneACCESS, this table was stored by TCRdb with only in-frame sequences that have V and J called. A share of the clones is absent; for the studies checked, an unresolved V gene accounts for under half, and the remainder has no known explanation. V and J calls plus clone size are reproduced from that table; the DNA served to infer D and trimming. The sample table records about 400,000 clones; 86% of these occur just once. The biggest ten clones account for around 1.4% of the sample.

Whole blood was collected in K2EDTA tubes by collaborating institutions according to the institutions' own protocols. For TCRbeta analysis, collaborators shipped samples as frozen whole blood, isolated PBMCs, or DNA extracted from either of those sample types. These data belong to a study of blood T cell repertoires in COVID-19 (dated by TCRdb to 2020 to 2022). Broadly, across the study: Collaborator samples came from the United States, Italy and Spain and covered acute and convalescent phases of COVID-19. The material from the prospective study consisted of cDNA or gDNA derived from T cells, B-cell-depleted T cells, or PBMCs. Subjects who had been exposed to COVID-19, were actively infected with it, or had recovered from it provided the deeply sampled blood TCRbeta repertoires that made up the dataset. The repertoires were released in a freely available public database meant as a resource for research on the immune response to SARS-CoV-2. The samples were drawn from the first 160 participants of the ongoing ImmuneRACE study and from 1,254 subjects provided by 6 global collaborators. A de-identified subject ID, COVID-19 status, age in years and sex were almost always included in the sample metadata. Where available, HLA class I and class II types were taken from metadata supplied by the sample provider and were not determined by assay-based typing. Results and caveats for the whole study, not just this receptor: The quantity of clinical and demographic metadata differed by source and by participant and was supplied without curation.

Deletion took 6 bases off V and 5 bases off J, with a span of 11 bases between the germline ends. The CDR3 covers 13 residues, taking in both the cysteine and the phenylalanine. The kept DNA is CDR3 alone, 39 bases in frame from the first base. CDR1 ENHRY and CDR2 SYGVKD are derived from the germline V gene. This clonotype was sampled from a woman aged 25 to 39 with active or convalescent COVID-19. The sample was peripheral blood. The chain was built from TRBV10-3 and TRBJ1-3; matching of 5 bases hints at TRBD1 as the D gene. The DNA is as follows: TGTGCCATCAGGACAGAGTCAAGAAACACCATATATTTT. This codes for CAIRTESRNTIYF.